Included here is one T cell receptor beta chain sequence, with context. Germline CDR1 reads MDHEN; CDR2 reads SYDVKM. The junction had 13 bases not matched to a gene; V was cut back by 6 bases and J by 2 bases. The CDR3 extends over 17 amino acids. TCRdb keeps only in-frame clones here, not all; method: immunoSEQ multiplex PCR. The table has some 200,000 clones, 75% to 90% seen once. The record originates from a study of blood T cell repertoires in COVID-19. Residents of about two dozen US areas, aged roughly 18 to 90 years, made up the participants. Specimen: PBMCs or T cells enriched from blood (not recorded which). The sequence was collected from a woman aged 18-30 years in a cohort exposed to, infected with or recovered from COVID-19 (not recorded which). The chain combines TRBV28 with TRBJ1-5; TRBD1 matches at 7 bases. CDR3 residues: CASRPDDRAVGNQPQHF. DNA of the CDR3: TGTGCCAGCAGACCCGACGACAGGGCGGTCGGCAATCAGCCCCAGCATTTT.